This T cell receptor beta chain was identified in a study of blood T cells in healthy people across ages. In this sample, this clonotype turned up a few times. This CDR3 has 14 amino acids. J gave up 7 bases and V 5 bases, and 7 bases lay outside the gene matches. Germline CDR1 is MNHEY and CDR2 is SVGEGT. The use of a sample-barcoded 5' primer and a J-beta primer mix characterized a second PCR of roughly 6 to 11 cycles. TCRdb re-derived calls from the 5' RACE reads in MiXCR, one entry per CDR3 protein. This table holds 600,000 to 1,000,000 distinct CDR3 sequences, approximately 25% found once. A further study also used this sample, focusing on T cells of mothers and their children.

The receptor was isolated from a boy younger than 18 in good health. Sequenced sample: blood. This sequence joins TRBV6-2 or TRBV6-3 and TRBJ1-5; 8 bases agree with TRBD1. CDR3 sequence reads: CASSGGQGPQPQHF. Here the CDR3 DNA reads TGTGCCAGCAGTGGAGGACAGGGTCCCCAGCCCCAGCATTTT.